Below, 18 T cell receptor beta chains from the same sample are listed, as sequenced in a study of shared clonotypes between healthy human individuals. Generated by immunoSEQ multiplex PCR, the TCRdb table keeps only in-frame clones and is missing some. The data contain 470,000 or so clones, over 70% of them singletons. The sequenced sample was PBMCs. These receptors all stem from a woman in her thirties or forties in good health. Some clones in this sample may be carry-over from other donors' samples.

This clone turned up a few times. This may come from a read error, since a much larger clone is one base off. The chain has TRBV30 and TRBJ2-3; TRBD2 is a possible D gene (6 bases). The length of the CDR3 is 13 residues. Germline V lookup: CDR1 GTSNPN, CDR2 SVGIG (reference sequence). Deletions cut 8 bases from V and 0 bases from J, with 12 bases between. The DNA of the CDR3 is TGTGCCCTTTTGCGGGGCAGCACAGATACGCAGTATTTT. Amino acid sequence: CALLRGSTDTQYF.

The CDR3 sequence is CASTHPDRSEQYF. In nucleotides, the CDR3 is TGTGCCAGCACCCATCCCGACCGCAGCGAGCAGTACTTC. The gene calls are TRBV5-4 and TRBJ2-7; the D is unclear. Germline V lookup: CDR1 SGHNT, CDR2 YYREEE (reference sequence). Trimming took off 6 bases at V and 6 bases at J, with 16 bases between the two ends. CDR3 length equals 13 residues. Drawing the rest from reference TRBV5-4 and TRBJ2-7, the complete variable domain is ETGVTQSPTHLIKTRGQQVTLRCSSQSGHNTVSWYQQALGQGPQFIFQYYREEENGRGNFPPRFSGLQFPNYSSELNVNALELDDSALYLCASTHPDRSEQYFGPGTRLTVT.

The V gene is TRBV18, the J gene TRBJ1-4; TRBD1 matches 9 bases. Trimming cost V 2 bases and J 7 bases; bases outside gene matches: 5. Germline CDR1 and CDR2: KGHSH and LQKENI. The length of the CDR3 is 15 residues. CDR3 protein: CASSPWGQGGEKLFF. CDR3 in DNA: TGTGCCAGCTCACCATGGGGACAGGGAGGTGAAAAACTGTTTTTT.

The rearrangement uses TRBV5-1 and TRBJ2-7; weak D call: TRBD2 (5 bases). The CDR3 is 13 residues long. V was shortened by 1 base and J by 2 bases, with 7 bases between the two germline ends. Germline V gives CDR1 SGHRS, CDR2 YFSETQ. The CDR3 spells CASSLTRPYEQYF. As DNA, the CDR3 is TGCGCCAGCAGCTTGACTAGGCCCTACGAGCAGTACTTC.

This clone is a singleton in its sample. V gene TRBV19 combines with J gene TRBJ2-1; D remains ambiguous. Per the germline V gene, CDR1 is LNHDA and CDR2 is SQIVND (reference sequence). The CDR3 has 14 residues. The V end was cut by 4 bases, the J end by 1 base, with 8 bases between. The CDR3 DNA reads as TGTGCCAGTAGTAGATTGGGATCCTACAATGAGCAGTTCTTC. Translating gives CASSRLGSYNEQFF. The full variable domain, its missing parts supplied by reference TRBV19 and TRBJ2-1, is DGGITQSPKYLFRKEGQNVTLSCEQNLNHDAMYWYRQDPGQGLRLIYYSQIVNDFQKGDIAEGYSVSREKKESFPLTVTSAQKNPTAFYLCASSRLGSYNEQFFGPGTRLTVL.

CDR3 coding DNA: TGCGCCAGCAGCTTGATCGGCCAGGGGATTTCTGGAAACACCATATATTTT. Translating it yields CASSLIGQGISGNTIYF. The rearrangement joins TRBV5-1 to TRBJ1-3; TRBD1 might be the D (6 bases). Per the germline V gene, CDR1 is SGHRS and CDR2 is YFSETQ. V shed 1 base and J shed 1 base, with 15 bases lying between them. The CDR3 extends over 17 amino acids. Supplemented by reference TRBV5-1 and TRBJ1-3, the full variable domain reads KAGVTQTPRYLIKTRGQQVTLSCSPISGHRSVSWYQQTPGQGLQFLFEYFSETQRNKGNFPGRFSGRQFSNSRSEMNVSTLELGDSALYLCASSLIGQGISGNTIYFGEGSWLTVV.

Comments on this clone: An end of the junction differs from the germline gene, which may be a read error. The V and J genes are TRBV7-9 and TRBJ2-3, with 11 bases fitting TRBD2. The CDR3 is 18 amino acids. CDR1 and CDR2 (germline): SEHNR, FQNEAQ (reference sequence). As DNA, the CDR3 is TGTGCCAGCAGCCTAGCCCCGGGACTAGCGGAGTCCACAGATACGCAGTATTTT. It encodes CASSLAPGLAESTDTQYF.

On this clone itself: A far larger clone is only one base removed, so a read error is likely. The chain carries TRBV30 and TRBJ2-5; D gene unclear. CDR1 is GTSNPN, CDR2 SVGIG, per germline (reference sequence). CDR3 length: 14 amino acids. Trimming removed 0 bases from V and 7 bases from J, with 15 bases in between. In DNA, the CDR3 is TGTGCCTGGAGTGTAATCGGCAACCTTGTGACCCAGTACTTC. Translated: CAWSVIGNLVTQYF.

The CDR3 is CASSRLAGGPPGELFF. The CDR3 DNA follows: TGTGCCAGCAGCCGCCTAGCGGGAGGTCCCCCCGGGGAGCTGTTTTTT. The chain links TRBV28 to TRBJ2-2, with TRBD2 matching 11 bases. The CDR3 loop spans 16 amino acids. CDR1 and CDR2 (germline): MDHEN, SYDVKM. J was trimmed by 6 bases and V by 6 bases; bases with no gene match: 9.

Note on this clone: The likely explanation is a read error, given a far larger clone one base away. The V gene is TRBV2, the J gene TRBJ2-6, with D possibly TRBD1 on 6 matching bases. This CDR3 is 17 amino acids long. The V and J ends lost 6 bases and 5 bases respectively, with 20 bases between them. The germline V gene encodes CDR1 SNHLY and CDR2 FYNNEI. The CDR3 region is CASSGSRGKTRANVLTF. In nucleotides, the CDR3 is TGTGCCAGCAGCGGCTCCAGGGGAAAGACTAGGGCCAACGTCCTGACTTTC.

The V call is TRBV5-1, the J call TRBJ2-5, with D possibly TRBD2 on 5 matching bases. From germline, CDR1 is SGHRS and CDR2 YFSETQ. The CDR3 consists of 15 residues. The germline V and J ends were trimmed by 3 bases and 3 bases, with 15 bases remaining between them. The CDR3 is CASSSGGRSKETQYF. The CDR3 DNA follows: TGCGCCAGCAGCTCGGGTGGGAGAAGTAAAGAGACCCAGTACTTC. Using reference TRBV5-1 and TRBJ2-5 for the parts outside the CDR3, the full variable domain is KAGVTQTPRYLIKTRGQQVTLSCSPISGHRSVSWYQQTPGQGLQFLFEYFSETQRNKGNFPGRFSGRQFSNSRSEMNVSTLELGDSALYLCASSSGGRSKETQYFGPGTRLLVL.

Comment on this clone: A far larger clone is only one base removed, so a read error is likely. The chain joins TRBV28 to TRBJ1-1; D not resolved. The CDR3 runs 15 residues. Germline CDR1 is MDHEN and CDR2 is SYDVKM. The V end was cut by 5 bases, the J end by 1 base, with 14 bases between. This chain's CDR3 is CASSAAVTSNTEAFF. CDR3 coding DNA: TGTGCCAGCAGTGCCGCCGTGACATCGAACACTGAAGCTTTCTTT.

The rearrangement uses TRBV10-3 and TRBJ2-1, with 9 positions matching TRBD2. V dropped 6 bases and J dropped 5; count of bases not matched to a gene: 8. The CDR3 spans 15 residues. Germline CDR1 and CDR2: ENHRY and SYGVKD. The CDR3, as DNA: TGTGCCATCAGGGTGGCTAGCGGGAACCACAATGAGCAGTTCTTC. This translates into CAIRVASGNHNEQFF.

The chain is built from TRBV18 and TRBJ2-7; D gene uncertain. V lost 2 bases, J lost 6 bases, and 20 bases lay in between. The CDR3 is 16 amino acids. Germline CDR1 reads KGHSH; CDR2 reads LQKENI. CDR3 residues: CASSPSLPTLRGEQYF. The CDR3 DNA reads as TGTGCCAGCTCACCAAGTCTCCCGACTCTTCGCGGCGAGCAGTACTTC.

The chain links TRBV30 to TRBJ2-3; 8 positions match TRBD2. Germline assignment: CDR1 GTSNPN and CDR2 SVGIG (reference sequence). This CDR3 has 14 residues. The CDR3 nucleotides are TGTGCTTGGGCCGGGGGGGTTAGCACAGATACGCAGTATTTT. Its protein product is CAWAGGVSTDTQYF.

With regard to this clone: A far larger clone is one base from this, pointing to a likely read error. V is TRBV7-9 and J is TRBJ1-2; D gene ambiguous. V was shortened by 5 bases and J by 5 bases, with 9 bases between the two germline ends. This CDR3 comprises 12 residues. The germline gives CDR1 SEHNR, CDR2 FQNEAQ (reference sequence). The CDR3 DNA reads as TGTGCCAGCAGCGTGTTGGGGTATGGCTACACCTTC. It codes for CASSVLGYGYTF.

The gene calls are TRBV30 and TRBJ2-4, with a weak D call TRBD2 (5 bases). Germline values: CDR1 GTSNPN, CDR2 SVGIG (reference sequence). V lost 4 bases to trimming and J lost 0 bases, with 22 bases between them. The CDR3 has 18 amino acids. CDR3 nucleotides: TGTGCCTGGATTCCCGACTCGCGGGTGAGCTTAGCCAAAAACATTCAGTACTTC. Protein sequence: CAWIPDSRVSLAKNIQYF.

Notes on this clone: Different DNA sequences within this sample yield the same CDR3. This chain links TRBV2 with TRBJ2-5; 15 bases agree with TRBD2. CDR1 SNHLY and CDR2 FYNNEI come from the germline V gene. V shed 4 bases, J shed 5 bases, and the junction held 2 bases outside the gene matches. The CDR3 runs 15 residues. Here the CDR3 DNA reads TGTGCCAGCAGTGGGACTAGCGGGAGGGGGGAGACCCAGTACTTC. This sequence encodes CASSGTSGRGETQYF.